One sample yielded the 7 T cell receptor beta chains listed below, sequenced in a study of OX40 agonist ivuxolimab in advanced cancers. Repertoires were generated with immunoSEQ multiplex PCR, while TCRdb's copy carries only in-frame clones and drops some. Of about 61,000 clones in the sample, roughly 86% were seen once. Sample: CD4+ or CD8+ T cells sorted from blood, taken in a trial of the OX40 agonist ivuxolimab. Source of these receptors: an adult with an advanced solid tumor such as melanoma, head and neck, liver or kidney cancer.

The rearrangement links TRBV5-4 to TRBJ1-6, with 7 bases lining up with TRBD1. CDR3 length: 17 amino acids. J gave up 0 bases and V 2 bases, and 5 bases lay outside the gene matches. Germline V gene data show CDR1 as SGHNT and CDR2 as YYREEE (reference sequence). The chain's CDR3 is CASSFGTASSYNSPLHF. The DNA for the CDR3 is TGTGCCAGCAGCTTCGGGACAGCCAGCTCCTATAATTCACCCCTCCACTTT.

The rearrangement joins TRBV5-8 to TRBJ1-3; 8 bases map to TRBD1. V was clipped by 2 bases and J by 4 bases; unmatched bases: 14. Germline CDR1 is SGHTS and CDR2 is YDEGEE. This CDR3 is built from 18 residues. In DNA form, the CDR3 reads TGTGCCAGCAGCTTAGGGACAGGCTCACGAGGGGTCGGAAACACCATATATTTT. Its protein is CASSLGTGSRGVGNTIYF. The variable domain in full, with the rest retrieved from reference TRBV5-8 and TRBJ1-3, is EAGVTQSPTHLIKTRGQQATLRCSPISGHTSVYWYQQALGLGLQFLLWYDEGEERNRGNFPPRFSGRQFPNYSSELNVNALELEDSALYLCASSLGTGSRGVGNTIYFGEGSWLTVV.

The V and J genes are TRBV4-1 and TRBJ1-5; 9 bases fit TRBD1. J lost 0 bases, V lost 1 base, and 13 bases had no gene match. CDR1 is MGHRA and CDR2 is YSYEKL in the germline V gene. This CDR3 is 20 amino acids long. CDR3: CASSQGPGTGSPYSNQPQHF. The DNA for the CDR3 is TGCGCCAGCAGCCAAGGGCCCGGGACAGGGAGCCCTTATAGCAATCAGCCCCAGCATTTT.

V gene TRBV4-2 combines with J gene TRBJ1-1, with 7 bases identical to TRBD1. The V gene end was trimmed by 0 bases and the J gene end by 7 bases; junction bases not matched to a gene: 2. The CDR3 totals 13 residues. Germline-derived CDR1 and CDR2 are LGHNA and YNFKEQ. CDR3 sequence: CASSQEQGIEAFF. For the CDR3, the DNA is TGTGCCAGCAGCCAAGAACAGGGGATTGAAGCTTTCTTT.

The V and J genes are TRBV2 and TRBJ2-3; 13 positions agree with TRBD2. With V trimmed by 4 bases and J by 3 bases, 16 bases remained unmatched. CDR1 SNHLY and CDR2 FYNNEI come from the germline V gene. This CDR3 is built from 20 residues. The CDR3 bases are TGTGCCAGCAGTGGACCGTTACCGGGACTAGCGGGGAGGCGGACAGATACGCAGTATTTT. Protein: CASSGPLPGLAGRRTDTQYF.

J is TRBJ1-4 and V is TRBV18; D is perhaps TRBD1 (5 bases). This CDR3 has 16 amino acids. Trimming left V 3 bases short and J 5 bases short, with 16 bases between. From germline, CDR1 is KGHSH and CDR2 LQKENI. CDR3: CASSPSFGTGNEKLFF. The DNA for the CDR3 is TGTGCCAGCTCACCTTCCTTTGGGACGGGGAATGAAAAACTGTTTTTT.

The gene calls are TRBV6-1 and TRBJ1-1; 7 nucleotides match TRBD1. The V and J ends lost 6 bases and 0 bases, in that order; junction bases with no gene match: 1. The CDR3 has 13 residues. Germline CDR1 and CDR2: MNHNS and SASEGT. The CDR3 DNA sequence: TGTGCCAGCAGGGGACAGCTGAACACTGAAGCTTTCTTT. It yields the protein CASRGQLNTEAFF.